This T cell receptor (beta chain) is from a study of cytomegalovirus exposure and HLA in healthy donors. Regarding the study as a whole: Associated with HLA alleles at 0.05 false discovery rate in a later analysis were about 17,000 TCR beta sequences.

Comment on this clone: What it recognizes is unknown.

PCR used 60 Vbeta primers and 13 Jbeta primers. The table came from immunoSEQ multiplex PCR; TCRdb's copy has only in-frame clones and leaves some out. The sample yields 150,000 to 200,000 clones, around 81% seen once. Sequenced input: PBMCs. The source is a woman between 25 and 40 years old in good health and CMV-seropositive.

CDR3 DNA: TGTGCCAGCAGTCCATGGGCAGCAAATGGAGGCACTGAAGCTTTCTTT. Encoded protein: CASSPWAANGGTEAFF. The J gene is TRBJ1-1, the V gene TRBV27, with no clear D. V lost 5 bases, J lost 4 bases, and 20 bases lay in between. The CDR3 loop spans 16 amino acids. The V gene's germline CDR1 is MNHEY and CDR2 SMNVEV (reference sequence).